The 14 T cell receptor beta chains in this list originate from one sample, sequenced in a study of cytomegalovirus exposure and HLA in healthy donors. The primer mix had 60 Vbeta and 13 Jbeta primers. Here immunoSEQ multiplex PCR was the method, and the copy in TCRdb shows in-frame clones only, minus some. The sample holds 150,000 to 250,000 clones, 75% to 90% seen once. The sample taken for sequencing was PBMCs. The origin of the receptors is a woman aged 45 to 65 in good health and CMV-seropositive.

This chain uses TRBV29-1 with TRBJ2-5, with D possibly TRBD2 on 6 matching bases. Between the trimmed V and J ends, which lost 6 bases and 5 bases, there was a span of 7 bases. The CDR3 has 10 amino acids. The germline CDR1 and CDR2 sequences are SQVTM and ANQGSEA. The CDR3 bases are TGCAGCGTACGGGGGGAGACCCAGTACTTC. Translation gives CSVRGETQYF.

The V gene is TRBV9, the J gene TRBJ2-1; TRBD1 matches 9 bases. From germline, CDR1 is SGDLS and CDR2 YYNGEE. Unmatched junction bases numbered 6, after V lost 4 bases and J lost 4 bases. The CDR3 has 15 amino acids. The CDR3 coding sequence is TGTGCCAGCAGCACATCCGGGACAGGGTACAATGAGCAGTTCTTC. The encoded protein is CASSTSGTGYNEQFF.

The chain combines TRBV5-6 with TRBJ1-3, with TRBD1 matching 7 bases. J was trimmed by 3 bases and V by 4 bases; bases with no gene match: 7. CDR1 and CDR2 (germline): SGHDT, YYEEEE. This CDR3 is 15 amino acids long. The CDR3 DNA follows: TGTGCCAGCAGCCCCAGGGGGTTGCTTGGAAACACCATATATTTT. Translation: CASSPRGLLGNTIYF.

This sequence joins TRBV2 and TRBJ2-3; 8 nucleotides match TRBD1. CDR1 is SNHLY and CDR2 is FYNNEI in the germline V gene. This CDR3 has 16 amino acids. V trimming: 6 bases; J trimming: 4 bases; junction bases outside the gene matches: 12. This CDR3 reads CASRHRQGMRSDTQYF. The CDR3, as DNA: TGTGCCAGCAGACATCGACAGGGGATGAGGTCAGATACGCAGTATTTT.

The chain recombines TRBV7-9 with TRBJ2-1; 7 bases are a match to TRBD2. CDR1 is SEHNR, CDR2 FQNEAQ, per germline (reference sequence). The CDR3 covers 15 residues. After removal of 3 bases from V and 8 bases from J, the junction contained 10 bases not matched to a gene. CDR3 sequence (DNA): TGTGCCAGCAGCTTTGGGGGAGGGCCGGAGTATGAGCAGTTCTTC. Residues: CASSFGGGPEYEQFF.

The genes are TRBV11-2 and TRBJ1-1; D might be TRBD1 (6 bases). The germline V gene encodes CDR1 SGHAT and CDR2 FQNNGV. Trimming pared 6 bases from V and 4 bases from J, leaving 15 bases between. CDR3 size: 14 residues. In DNA form, the CDR3 reads TGTGCCAGCAGGATCCAGGGGTTGCGCACTGAAGCTTTCTTT. Protein sequence: CASRIQGLRTEAFF.

The rearrangement links TRBV7-2 to TRBJ1-1; D gene ambiguous. Trimming cost V 2 bases and J 1 base, with 11 bases left between them. The CDR3 length is 15 residues. Germline values: CDR1 SGHTA, CDR2 FQGNSA. The CDR3 coding sequence is TGTGCCAGCAGCTTATTCGGGTTCGGGAACACTGAAGCTTTCTTT. It specifies CASSLFGFGNTEAFF.

In its sample, this clone was seen a few times. The gene calls are TRBV7-9 and TRBJ2-2; no clear D. Germline loops: CDR1 SEHNR, CDR2 FQNEAQ (reference sequence). This CDR3 comprises 15 residues. The V end lost 3 bases, the J end lost 5 bases, and 13 bases lay between the germline ends. This CDR3 is CASSLAQPSTGELFF. CDR3 coding DNA: TGTGCCAGCAGCTTGGCCCAACCTAGTACCGGGGAGCTGTTTTTT. Supplemented by reference TRBV7-9 and TRBJ2-2, the full variable domain reads DTGVSQNPRHKITKRGQNVTFRCDPISEHNRLYWYRQTLGQGPEFLTYFQNEAQLEKSRLLSDRFSAERPKGSFSTLEIQRTEQGDSAMYLCASSLAQPSTGELFFGEGSRLTVL.

The chain uses TRBV5-1 and TRBJ2-7; D is perhaps TRBD2 (6 bases). CDR1 is SGHRS and CDR2 is YFSETQ in the germline V gene. The CDR3 runs to 15 residues. The V end was cut by 4 bases, the J end by 0 bases, with 14 bases between. CDR3 sequence: CASSLRPGSSYEQYF. The DNA for the CDR3 is TGCGCCAGCAGCCTCCGCCCCGGGAGCTCCTACGAGCAGTACTTC.

This clone was seen more than once but under ten times. The rearrangement links TRBV28 to TRBJ2-7; D remains ambiguous. The CDR3 is 11 amino acids. Germline V gene data show CDR1 as MDHEN and CDR2 as SYDVKM. Trimming took 4 bases from V and 4 from J, leaving 5 bases between them. The DNA of the CDR3 is TGTGCCAGCAGTTCCGAGTACGAGCAGTACTTC. Its protein is CASSSEYEQYF.

The V gene is TRBV25-1, the J gene TRBJ2-1; D may be TRBD2 (5 bases). Germline V gives CDR1 MGHDK, CDR2 SYGVNS. This CDR3 spans 17 amino acids. V was trimmed by 2 bases and J by 7 bases, leaving 21 bases between them. CDR3 in amino acids: CASSEDPFRPPGNEQFF. For the CDR3, the DNA is TGTGCCAGCAGTGAAGACCCGTTCCGGCCCCCGGGAAATGAGCAGTTCTTC.

CDR3 nucleotide sequence: TGTGCCAGCAGCTTATGGGGGGAGGCTTACAATGAGCAGTTCTTC. Protein sequence: CASSLWGEAYNEQFF. V gene TRBV7-6 combines with J gene TRBJ2-1, with TRBD2 as a possible D gene (6 bases). CDR1 is SGHVS and CDR2 is FNYEAQ in the germline V gene. The CDR3 covers 15 residues. Trimming left V 2 bases short and J 4 bases short, with 12 bases between.

The chain uses TRBV6-1 and TRBJ1-6; TRBD1 is a possible D gene (5 bases). Trimming stripped 6 bases from V and 7 bases from J, with 13 bases between. The germline V gene encodes CDR1 MNHNS and CDR2 SASEGT. The CDR3 covers 14 residues. Here the CDR3 DNA reads TGTGCCAGCAGCCTAGGGGTGGAGAATTCACCCCTCCACTTT. Amino acids: CASSLGVENSPLHF.

V is TRBV5-4 and J is TRBJ2-1; TRBD2 matches at 8 bases. CDR1 is SGHNT, CDR2 YYREEE, per germline (reference sequence). CDR3 size: 16 residues. Losses at the gene ends were 4 bases for V and 7 bases for J; bases not matched to a gene: 13. CDR3 DNA sequence: TGTGCCAGCAGCCCCTACGGAGCGGGAGATAGAAATGAGCAGTTCTTC. Protein product: CASSPYGAGDRNEQFF.